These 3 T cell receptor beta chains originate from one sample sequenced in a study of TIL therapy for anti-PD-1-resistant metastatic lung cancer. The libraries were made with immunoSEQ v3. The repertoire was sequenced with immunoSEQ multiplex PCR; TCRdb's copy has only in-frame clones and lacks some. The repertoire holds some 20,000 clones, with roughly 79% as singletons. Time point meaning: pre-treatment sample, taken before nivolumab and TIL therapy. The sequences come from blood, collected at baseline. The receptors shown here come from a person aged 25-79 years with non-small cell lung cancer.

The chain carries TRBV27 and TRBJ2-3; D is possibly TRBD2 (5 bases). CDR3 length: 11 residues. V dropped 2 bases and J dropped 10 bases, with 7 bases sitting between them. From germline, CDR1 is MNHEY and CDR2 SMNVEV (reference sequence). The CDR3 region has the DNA TGTGCCAGCAGTTTAGGCGGGTCGCAGTATTTT. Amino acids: CASSLGGSQYF.

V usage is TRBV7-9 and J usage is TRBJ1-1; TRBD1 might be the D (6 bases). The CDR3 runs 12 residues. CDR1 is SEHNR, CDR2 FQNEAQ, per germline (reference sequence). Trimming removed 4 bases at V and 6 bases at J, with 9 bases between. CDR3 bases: TGTGCCAGCAGCTCACAGGGCGCTGAAGCTTTCTTT. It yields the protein CASSSQGAEAFF.

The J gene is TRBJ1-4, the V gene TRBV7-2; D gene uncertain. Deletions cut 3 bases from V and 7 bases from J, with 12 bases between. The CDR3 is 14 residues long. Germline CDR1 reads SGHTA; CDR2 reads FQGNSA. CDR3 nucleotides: TGTGCCAGCAGCTTCACGGGTATCGGTGAAAAACTGTTTTTT. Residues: CASSFTGIGEKLFF.